This T cell receptor beta chain was profiled in a study of blood T cells in healthy people across ages. As for this clonotype: The antigen is unknown.

A second PCR of roughly 7 to 11 cycles used a sample-barcoded 5' primer and a J-beta primer mix. The template-switch adaptor was a 5' adaptor with 12 random nucleotides. It tagged each cDNA molecule. TCRdb reanalysed the 5' RACE reads using MiXCR and keeps one entry per CDR3 protein. The sample has about 1.4 million distinct CDR3 sequences; 55% to 75% are singletons. Study results and caveats: Unknown donor CMV status possibly confounded expanded clonotype changes.

This clonotype was obtained from a man aged 18 to 35 in good health. The sequenced sample consisted of blood.

DNA of the CDR3: TGCAGTGCTAGAGATCGGGAGTGGTCAGATACGCAGTATTTT. Translation gives CSARDREWSDTQYF. This chain joins TRBV20-1 and TRBJ2-3, with a weak D call TRBD2 (6 bases). CDR1 is DFQATT, CDR2 SNEGSKA, per germline (reference sequence). The CDR3 runs to 14 residues. Between the trimmed V and J ends, which lost 0 bases and 4 bases, there was a span of 11 bases.